This T cell receptor (beta chain) was observed in a study of T cell repertoires in cytomegalovirus infection. Germline lookup yields CDR1 WNHNN and CDR2 SYGVQD (reference sequence). V was pared by 1 base and J by 3 bases, with 12 bases between. The CDR3 runs 15 residues. TCRdb reanalysed the reads using MiXCR and keeps one entry per CDR3 protein. The data show about 900,000 distinct CDR3 sequences, with around 29% seen just once and roughly 13% held by the top ten. This clonotype has more than one count but fewer than ten. Antigen unknown. Points from the study as a whole: In two of eight donors, the top clonotype was HLA-C-restricted CMV-specific.

This sequence originates from a human donor in good health (CMV status not recorded). Some clones in this sample may be carry-over from other donors' samples. This chain links TRBV10-1 with TRBJ1-1; perhaps TRBD1 as D (6 bases). Sequencing was performed on cultured CD8+ T cells from PBMCs, taken from culture after CMV antigen stimulation. The CDR3, as DNA: TGCGCCAGCAGTGAGTTCAGGGGCGCGGACACTGAAGCTTTCTTT. It encodes CASSEFRGADTEAFF.